This paragraph reports one T cell receptor (beta chain). The antigen is unknown. One end of the junction fails to match germline, which may point to a read error. The record originates from a study of blood T cells in healthy people across ages. Study at large: The template switching approach captured approximately one barcoded beta molecule for every two T cells. Overall study findings and caveats: Donors of long life had a larger count of naive CD4+ cells and greater diversity than aged donors. In older individuals, TCR beta diversity per million T cells was lower, falling roughly linearly with age. With naive T cell percentage, TCR beta diversity showed a strong correlation.

The CDR3 consists of 15 residues. CDR1 MNHEY and CDR2 SVGAGI come from the germline V gene. PCR was performed a second time for about 6 to 11 cycles using a sample-barcoded 5' primer and a J-beta primer mix. From the 5' RACE reads, TCRdb called clonotypes with MiXCR, one entry per CDR3 protein. The data contain about 670,000 distinct CDR3 sequences, 45% to 60% of them singletons. This sequence originates from a woman older than 75 in good health. The chain carries TRBV6-5 and TRBJ2-1; D is unclear. Sequencing used blood. Here the CDR3 reads CAGSYSPSSYNEQFF. The CDR3 DNA sequence: TGTGCCGGCAGTTACTCCCCTAGTAGCTACAATGAGCAGTTCTTC.